This T cell receptor (beta chain) was found in a study of regulatory T cells in long-lasting Graves disease. Time point defined: newly diagnosed GD, antithyroid drugs for less than 3 months. RNA from PBMCs was the source of the TCR library. This clonotype has at least ten counts. What it binds is not known. The CDR3 loop spans 14 amino acids. Looked up from germline, CDR1 is MNHEY and CDR2 is SVGEGT. V gave up 5 bases and J gave up 4 bases; unmatched junction bases: 6. In building TCR beta libraries, iRepertoire HTBI primers were used together with Arm-PCR of CDR3 regions. TCRdb reprocessed the multiplex PCR reads with MiXCR, giving one entry per CDR3 protein. The repertoire has about 530,000 distinct CDR3 sequences, roughly 15% of them found once; the top ten carry 25%. Whole-study results and caveats: Newly diagnosed patients shared about a thousand public clonotypes; persistent patients shared under 3,000.

This sample was shared with a second study, whose subject was T cells in Graves' hyperthyroidism and ophthalmopathy. According to that study: Stable hyperthyroidism was separated from ophthalmopathy by a model based on 13 V-J features.

V is TRBV6-2 or TRBV6-3 and J is TRBJ2-5, with 8 bases lining up with TRBD1. The sample here was peripheral blood mononuclear cells (PBMCs), taken at new diagnosis, from a patient treated with antithyroid drugs. The clonotype was recovered from a woman aged 35-65 years with Graves disease. The CDR3: CASSEEDRAETQYF. The CDR3 region has the DNA TGTGCCAGCAGTGAAGAGGACAGGGCAGAGACCCAGTACTTC.